This T cell receptor beta chain comes out of a study of T cell responses to AZD1222 COVID-19 vaccine. For the study at large: Second doses were pooled across both intervals (about 4 or about 12 weeks). General observations from the study: Regions 160-218 and 743-854 held dominance among vaccine-associated CD4 TCRs, which spanned spike.

V was pared by 2 bases and J by 7 bases, with 8 bases between. Germline V lookup: CDR1 SGHNT, CDR2 YENEEA. The CDR3 contains 13 residues. About this clone: Its antigen is not known.

The protocol was immunoSEQ multiplex PCR, while the TCRdb copy is restricted to in-frame clones and leaves out a portion. This table holds 84,000 or so clones, approximately 88% found once. The sample was peripheral blood, taken on day 0 of AZD1222 vaccination. The sequence was collected from an adult in good health. The chain employs TRBV11-3 and TRBJ2-2; the D gene is possibly TRBD2 (6 bases). Here the CDR3 reads CASSLPGGGELFF. CDR3 nucleotides: TGTGCCAGCAGCTTACCCGGGGGCGGGGAGCTGTTTTTT.